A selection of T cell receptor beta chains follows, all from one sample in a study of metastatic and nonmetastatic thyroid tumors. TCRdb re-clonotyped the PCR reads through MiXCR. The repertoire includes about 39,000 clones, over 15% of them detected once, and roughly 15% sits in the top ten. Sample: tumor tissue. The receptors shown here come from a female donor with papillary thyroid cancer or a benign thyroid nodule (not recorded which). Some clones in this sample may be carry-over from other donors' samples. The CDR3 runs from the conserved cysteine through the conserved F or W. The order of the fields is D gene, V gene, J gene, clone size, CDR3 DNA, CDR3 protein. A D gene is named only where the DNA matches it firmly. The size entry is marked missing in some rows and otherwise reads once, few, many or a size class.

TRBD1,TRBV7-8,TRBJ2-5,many,TGTGCCAGCAGCTTAACCCCGGGACAGGGCGAGACCCAGTACTTC,CASSLTPGQGETQYF
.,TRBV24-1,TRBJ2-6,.,TGTGCCACCAGTGTGTCAGGGTTTAATGTTGGGGCCAACGTCCTGACTTTT,CATSVSGFNVGANVLTF
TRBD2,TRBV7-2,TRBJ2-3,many,TGTGCCAGCAGCCCCCGTCGCGGGAGGTGGGATACGCAGTATTTT,CASSPRRGRWDTQYF
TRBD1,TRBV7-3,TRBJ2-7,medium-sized,TGTGCCAGCAGCCAACACAGGGGTGGCGAGCAGTACTTC,CASSQHRGGEQYF
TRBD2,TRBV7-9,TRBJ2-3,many,TGTGCCAGCAGCTTAACCGGGGGGGCCGATACGCAGTATTTT,CASSLTGGADTQYF
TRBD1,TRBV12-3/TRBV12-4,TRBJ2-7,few,TGTGCCAGCAGGCTGGGACAGTCCTACGAGCAGTACTTC,CASRLGQSYEQYF
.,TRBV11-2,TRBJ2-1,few,TGTGCCAGCAGCGATCGTGACAGAAGAGGGGATGATCAGTTCTTC,CASSDRDRRGDDQFF
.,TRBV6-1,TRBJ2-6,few,TGTGTCAGCAGGGAAGGTGGCTCTGGGGCCAACGTCCTGACTTTC,CVSREGGSGANVLTF
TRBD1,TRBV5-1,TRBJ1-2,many,TGCGCCAGCAGTTCCGGGACAGAATTTCGTGGCTACACCTTC,CASSSGTEFRGYTF
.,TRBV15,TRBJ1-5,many,TGTGCCACCAGCAGAGAAAAAGCAGGACGCAGCAATCAGCCCCAGCATTTT,CATSREKAGRSNQPQHF
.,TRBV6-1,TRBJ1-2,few,TGTGCCAGCAGTGAAGTTGGGGTGGGCGTGAATTATGGCTACACCTTC,CASSEVGVGVNYGYTF
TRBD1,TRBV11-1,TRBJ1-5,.,TGTGCCAGCAGCCTTATACAGGGGGGGGGCAATCAGCCCCAGCATTTT,CASSLIQGGGNQPQHF
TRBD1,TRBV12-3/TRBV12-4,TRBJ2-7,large,TGTGCCAGCAGCCGACAGGGGGCCTATGGCGAGCAGTACTTC,CASSRQGAYGEQYF
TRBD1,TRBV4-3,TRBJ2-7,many,TGCGCCAGCAGCCAAACAACAGGGGCTTCCCATTACGAGCAGTACTTC,CASSQTTGASHYEQYF
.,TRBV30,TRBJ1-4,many,TGTGCCTTTGGCGGCCTCGGGGGCGAAAAACTGTTTTTT,CAFGGLGGEKLFF
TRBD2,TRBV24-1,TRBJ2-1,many,TGTGCCACCAGTGATTTTCGGACTAGCGTCTACAATGAGCAGTTCTTC,CATSDFRTSVYNEQFF
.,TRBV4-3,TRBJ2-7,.,TGCGCCAGCAGCCAAGAAGTATCGGACCACTTTAGGCGCGAGCAGTACTTC,CASSQEVSDHFRREQYF
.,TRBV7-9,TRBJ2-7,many,TGTGCCAGCAGCGCCCTCGTTGCGGGGCTTTCAGAGCAGTACTTC,CASSALVAGLSEQYF
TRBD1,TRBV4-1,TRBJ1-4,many,TGCGCCAGCAGCCAAACAGGGGGGACTAATGAAAAACTGTTTTTT,CASSQTGGTNEKLFF
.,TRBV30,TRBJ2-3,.,TGTGCCTGGAGTAGGGGGGAGTCAGGAGATACGCAGTATTTT,CAWSRGESGDTQYF
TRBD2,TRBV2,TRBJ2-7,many,TGTGCCAGCAGGCTGGGGACTAGCCAGGTCGAGCAGTACTTC,CASRLGTSQVEQYF
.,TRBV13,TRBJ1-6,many,TGTGCCAGCAGCCTCTCCCGCGGGGGGAGCTCCTATAATTCACCCCTCCACTTT,CASSLSRGGSSYNSPLHF
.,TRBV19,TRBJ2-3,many,TGTGCCAGTAGTACAGTGCCCTCCACAGATACGCAGTATTTT,CASSTVPSTDTQYF
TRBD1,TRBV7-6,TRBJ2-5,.,TGTGCCAGCAGCTTAGGGTCACAGGGGGCCCAAGAGACCCAGTACTTC,CASSLGSQGAQETQYF
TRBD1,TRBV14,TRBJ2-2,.,TGTGCCAGCAGCCAATACCACAGGGGGAAGAGGGAGCTGTTTTTT,CASSQYHRGKRELFF
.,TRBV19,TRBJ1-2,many,TGTGCCAGTCTCCTCAGGGCGGGCTGGAACTATGGCTACACCTTC,CASLLRAGWNYGYTF
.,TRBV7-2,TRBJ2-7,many,TGTGCCAGCAGCACTAGCAGGGGAAGGAAGCAGTACTTC,CASSTSRGRKQYF
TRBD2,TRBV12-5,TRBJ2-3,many,TGTGCTAGTGATTTAGCGGGGGGCTCTAGCACAGATACGCAGTATTTT,CASDLAGGSSTDTQYF
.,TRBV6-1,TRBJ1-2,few,TGTGCCAGCAGGTCCCTAGGGGGGCCGGGCGGCTACACCTTC,CASRSLGGPGGYTF
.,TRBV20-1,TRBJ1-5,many,TGCAGTTTCCGGACAGCCCGCAATCAGCCCCAGCATTTT,CSFRTARNQPQHF
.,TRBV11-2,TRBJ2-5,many,TGTGCCAGCAGCTTCTGGAGGGATCCTCAGACCCAGTACTTC,CASSFWRDPQTQYF
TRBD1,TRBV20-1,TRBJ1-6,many,TGCAGTGCTAGAGAAGGGGGCCGGGATAATTCACCCCTCCACTTT,CSAREGGRDNSPLHF
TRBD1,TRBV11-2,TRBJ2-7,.,TGTGCCAGCAGCTTCCAACCCGGGACAGGGGTTAGCGAGCAGTACTTC,CASSFQPGTGVSEQYF
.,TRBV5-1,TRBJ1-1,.,TGCGCCAGCACCCGAGGGGGGAAGAAGGCTGAAGCTTTCTTT,CASTRGGKKAEAFF
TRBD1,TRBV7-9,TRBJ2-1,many,TGTGCCAGCAGCCCCCAGGGGGATCACAGGTTCTTC,CASSPQGDHRFF
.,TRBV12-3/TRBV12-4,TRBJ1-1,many,TGTGCCAGCAGTTCCGGGACGAACACTGAAGCTTTCTTT,CASSSGTNTEAFF
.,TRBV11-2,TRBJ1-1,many,TGTGCCAGCAGCCCAGGAGGGCAGGCCCGCGGCACTGAAGCTTTCTTT,CASSPGGQARGTEAFF
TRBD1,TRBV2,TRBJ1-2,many,TGTGCCAGCAGTGGTACAGGGGGCGCGTATGGCTACACCTTC,CASSGTGGAYGYTF
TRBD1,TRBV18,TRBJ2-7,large,TGTGCCAGCTCACCCCGGGACAGAACCTACGAGCAGTACTTC,CASSPRDRTYEQYF
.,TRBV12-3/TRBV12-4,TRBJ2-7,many,TGTGCCAGCAGCAACACTCAGGGAGACGAGCAGTACTTC,CASSNTQGDEQYF
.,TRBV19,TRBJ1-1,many,TGTGCCAGTAGTATAGATCCGCAGGGGCGAGCTTTCTTT,CASSIDPQGRAFF
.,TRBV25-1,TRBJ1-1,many,TGTGCCAGCAGTGCAAACAGGGTTAGTGAAGCTTTCTTT,CASSANRVSEAFF
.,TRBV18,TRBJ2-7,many,TGTGCCAGCTCACCGGCCCAGGGGCTCTACGAGCAGTACTTC,CASSPAQGLYEQYF
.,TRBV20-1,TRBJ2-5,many,TGCAGTGCTAGACTGTGGTGGAGGGAGACCCAGTACTTC,CSARLWWRETQYF
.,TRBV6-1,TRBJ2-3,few,TGTGCCAGCAGTAGGACAGTGGTTATCACAGATACGCAGTATTTT,CASSRTVVITDTQYF
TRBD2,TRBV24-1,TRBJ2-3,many,TGTGCCACCAGCACCGGGACTAGGAGTGCAGATACGCAGTATTTT,CATSTGTRSADTQYF
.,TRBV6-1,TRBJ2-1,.,TGTGCCAGCAGCCATCTCGGTGGGAAGGCCTATGAGCAGTTCTTC,CASSHLGGKAYEQFF
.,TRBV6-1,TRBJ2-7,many,TGTGCCAGCAGGGGGTGGGGGGCCGGCTACGAGCAGTACTTC,CASRGWGAGYEQYF
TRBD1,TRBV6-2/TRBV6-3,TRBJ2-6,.,TGTGCCAGCAATGCCCCGGTGCAGGGGGCTGGGGCCAACGTCCTGACTTTC,CASNAPVQGAGANVLTF
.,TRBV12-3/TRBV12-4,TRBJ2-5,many,TGTGCCAGCAGGCCGGGGCTCCTCCAAGAGACCCAGTACTTC,CASRPGLLQETQYF